This T cell receptor beta chain came from a study of blood T cell repertoires in COVID-19. On the study more broadly: Samples of COVID-19 (acute and convalescent) were obtained from the United States, Italy and Spain. The cDNA or gDNA used as material had been derived from T cells, B-cell-depleted T cells, or PBMCs.

The germline V gene has CDR1 LGHNA and CDR2 YSLEER. With 3 bases clipped from V and 3 bases from J, the junction kept 5 bases outside the gene matches. This CDR3 comprises 14 residues. The method was immunoSEQ multiplex PCR; TCRdb's version includes in-frame clones alone and lacks a portion of them. The sample has 200,000 to 250,000 clones; 84% are singletons. This clone has only one observation. Sequencing was performed on peripheral blood. This rearrangement joins TRBV4-3 to TRBJ2-7; the match to TRBD2 covers 7 bases. This sequence originates from a man aged 25 to 40 with active or convalescent COVID-19. CDR3 amino acids: CASSQGTTVYEQYF. The CDR3 nucleotides read TGCGCCAGCAGCCAGGGGACTACGGTCTACGAGCAGTACTTC.